Listed here are 17 T cell receptor beta chains from one sample, sequenced in a study of CD8+CD57+ T cells in acquired aplastic anemia (dated by TCRdb to between 2018 and 2020). Reads for this sample came from an Illumina HiSeq 2000. Profiling of TCR beta VDJ combinations and CDR3 sequences used genomic DNA as the template. TCRdb itself trimmed the public reads at Q25 with fastp, ran MiXCR and retained productive beta chains. CDR3 protein sequences are deduplicated, and each keeps its most common genes and DNA. This sample comprises fewer than 100,000 distinct CDR3 sequences, around 42% of them detected only once. Of the sample, 66% is held by the ten largest clones. Specimen: sorted CD4+, CD8+, or CD8+CD57+ T cells (not recorded which) from PBMCs. These TCRs come from a human donor in good health, serving as a control.

The genes are TRBV7-2 and TRBJ1-5; 7 bases fit TRBD1. Germline V CDR1 and CDR2: SGHTA, FQGNSA. V was clipped by 2 bases and J by 2 bases; unmatched bases: 3. This CDR3 region has 15 residues. The CDR3 here is CASSLRQGGNQPQHF. CDR3 nucleotides: TGTGCCAGCAGCTTAAGACAGGGAGGCAATCAGCCCCAGCATTTT.

In this sample, this clonotype turned up a few times. It is likely a read error, because the conserved phenylalanine at the end of the CDR3 is missing. CDR3 residues: CASSQGRTEAFL. The CDR3 coding sequence is TGTGCCAGCAGTCAGGGTCGAACTGAAGCTTTCCTT. The genes are TRBV27 and TRBJ1-1, with a tentative D call TRBD1 (5 bases). CDR3 length: 12 residues. Germline lookup yields CDR1 MNHEY and CDR2 SMNVEV (reference sequence). Between the trimmed V and J ends, which lost 5 bases and 5 bases, there was a span of 9 bases.

This chain connects TRBV19 to TRBJ1-5, with D uncertain. CDR3 length: 17 amino acids. Germline lookup yields CDR1 LNHDA and CDR2 SQIVND (reference sequence). The V gene lost 9 bases and the J gene lost 2 bases, with 23 bases spanning the gap. In DNA, the CDR3 is TGTGCCAGCAGTTACTCCCCCGGGGTTGAAGGCAATCAGCCCCAGCATTTT. Translating gives CASSYSPGVEGNQPQHF. Using reference TRBV19 and TRBJ1-5 for the parts outside the CDR3, the full variable domain is DGGITQSPKYLFRKEGQNVTLSCEQNLNHDAMYWYRQDPGQGLRLIYYSQIVNDFQKGDIAEGYSVSREKKESFPLTVTSAQKNPTAFYLCASSYSPGVEGNQPQHFGDGTRLSIL.

This clonotype has more than one count but fewer than ten. The rearrangement uses TRBV25-1 and TRBJ2-3, with 7 bases fitting TRBD2. This CDR3 spans 14 amino acids. With V trimmed by 11 bases and J by 2 bases, 10 bases remained unmatched. Germline V lookup: CDR1 MGHDK, CDR2 SYGVNS. The CDR3 coding sequence is TGTGCCTGGAGTGGGGAGGGGCACACAGATACGCAGTATTTT. Protein product: CAWSGEGHTDTQYF.

This chain uses TRBV7-9 with TRBJ1-6, with D possibly being TRBD1 (6 bases). The V and J ends lost 0 bases and 11 bases respectively, with 14 bases between them. Germline CDR1 SEHNR, CDR2 FQNEAQ (reference sequence). The CDR3 totals 15 residues. CDR3 nucleotides: TGTGCCAGCAGCTTAGCGGTCGGGGGGCAAACACCCCTCCACTTT. Protein product: CASSLAVGGQTPLHF.

This clonotype was seen ten or more times. J is TRBJ2-7 and V is TRBV27; D is undetermined. CDR3 length: 11 amino acids. In germline, CDR1 is MNHEY, CDR2 SMNVEV (reference sequence). V was trimmed by 5 bases and J by 7 bases, leaving 9 bases between them. Written as DNA, the CDR3 is TGTGCCAGCAGTCGTGGGCGGGAGCAGTACTTC. Encoded protein: CASSRGREQYF.

The chain employs TRBV20-1 and TRBJ2-7; D unresolved. V lost 0 bases, J lost 0 bases, and 9 bases lay in between. Germline assignment: CDR1 DFQATT and CDR2 SNEGSKA (reference sequence). This CDR3 has 14 residues. In DNA, the CDR3 is TGCAGTGCTAGAGATCCGGTTCACTCCTACGAGCAGTACTTC. Amino acids: CSARDPVHSYEQYF.

This clonotype was seen more than once but under ten times. The rearrangement links TRBV27 to TRBJ1-5, with D possibly matching TRBD1 (6 bases). Trimming took 1 base from V and 6 from J, leaving 10 bases between them. Germline CDR1 and CDR2: MNHEY and SMNVEV (reference sequence). This CDR3 is built from 14 residues. The CDR3 DNA is TGTGCCAGCAGTTTATTGGGGGGCGTTCAGCCCCAGCATTTT. It yields the protein CASSLLGGVQPQHF.

This chain uses TRBV30 with TRBJ1-6, with a tentative D call TRBD1 (6 bases). This CDR3 is built from 16 residues. V lost 4 bases and J lost 7, with 20 bases in between. Per germline, CDR1 GTSNPN and CDR2 SVGIG (reference sequence). The CDR3 region is CAWNNRVAMENSPLHF. As DNA, the CDR3 is TGTGCCTGGAACAACAGGGTCGCTATGGAAAATTCACCCCTCCACTTT.

The genes are TRBV7-9 and TRBJ2-3; D unresolved. The V end lost 5 bases, the J end lost 10 bases, and 10 bases lay between the germline ends. The CDR3 spans 11 residues. CDR1 is SEHNR and CDR2 is FQNEAQ in the germline V gene (reference sequence). In nucleotides, the CDR3 is TGTGCCAGCAGCCCCAGCGATCCGCAGTATTTT. This translates into CASSPSDPQYF.

J is TRBJ2-7 and V is TRBV5-1; tentative D call: TRBD1 (6 bases). V lost 0 bases and J 7 bases, leaving 14 bases between the germline ends. From germline, CDR1 is SGHRS and CDR2 YFSETQ. The CDR3 spans 14 residues. The CDR3 nucleotides are TGCGCCAGCAGCTTGGACAGGGCTTCGGGGGAGCAGTACTTC. As protein: CASSLDRASGEQYF. The variable domain in full, completed from reference TRBV5-1 and TRBJ2-7, reads KAGVTQTPRYLIKTRGQQVTLSCSPISGHRSVSWYQQTPGQGLQFLFEYFSETQRNKGNFPGRFSGRQFSNSRSEMNVSTLELGDSALYLCASSLDRASGEQYFGPGTRLTVT.

Remarks on this clonotype: This could be a read error, since a much larger clone is one nucleotide away. This chain connects TRBV10-3 to TRBJ2-7; 10 bases align to TRBD1. The CDR3 is made up of 15 amino acids. In germline, CDR1 is ENHRY, CDR2 SYGVKD. The CDR3: CASRAGTGVVYGQYF. Here the CDR3 DNA reads TGTGCCAGCAGGGCCGGGACAGGGGTGGTATACGGGCAGTACTTC.

The rearrangement joins TRBV2 to TRBJ2-1, with a possible D match to TRBD1 (5 bases). This CDR3 region has 15 residues. Per the germline V gene, CDR1 is SNHLY and CDR2 is FYNNEI. The V end was cut by 2 bases, the J end by 3 bases, with 11 bases between. CDR3 region: CASSESRVLYNEQFF. CDR3 bases: TGTGCCAGCAGTGAAAGCAGGGTCCTCTACAATGAGCAGTTCTTC.

As DNA, the CDR3 is TGCAGTGCTTGGACAGGGGGGAAAGAGACCCAGTACTTC. Its protein is CSAWTGGKETQYF. J is TRBJ2-5 and V is TRBV20-1; 10 nucleotides line up with TRBD1. V gave up 5 bases and J gave up 3 bases; unmatched junction bases: 3. The CDR3 sequence is 13 residues long. The germline V gene has CDR1 DFQATT and CDR2 SNEGSKA (reference sequence).

This clonotype was recorded at least ten times. The chain carries TRBV5-4 and TRBJ2-7, with unresolved D. Germline V CDR1 and CDR2: SGHNT, YYREEE (reference sequence). V lost 0 bases to trimming and J lost 5 bases, with 12 bases between them. The CDR3 spans 14 residues. The CDR3 here is CASSLARSHHEQYF. DNA for the CDR3: TGTGCCAGCAGCTTGGCGAGGAGTCATCACGAGCAGTACTTC.

As concerns this clonotype: A single base separates this from a much larger clone, so it may be a read error. The chain couples TRBV6-5 to TRBJ2-2, with D unresolved. The V gene's germline CDR1 is MNHEY and CDR2 SVGAGI. The CDR3 has 13 amino acids. Trimming cost V 2 bases and J 2 bases, with 3 bases left between them. Here the CDR3 reads CASSYLNTGELFF. CDR3 coding DNA: TGTGCCAGCAGTTACCTTAACACCGGGGAGCTGTTTTTT.

V and J are TRBV10-3 and TRBJ2-2; TRBD1 might be the D (6 bases). V lost 6 bases to trimming and J lost 3 bases, with 11 bases between them. The V gene's germline CDR1 is ENHRY and CDR2 SYGVKD. The CDR3 length is 14 residues. The CDR3 sequence is CAIRGTTDTGELFF. CDR3 in DNA: TGTGCCATCAGAGGGACAACTGACACCGGGGAGCTGTTTTTT.